The rows below give T cell receptor beta chains drawn from one sample of a study of cytomegalovirus exposure and HLA in healthy donors. Sequenced by immunoSEQ multiplex PCR; TCRdb stores in-frame clones only, minus some. The data contain about 110,000 clones, around 72% of them singletons. Sequencing was performed on PBMCs. These receptors were obtained from a woman in her 40s in good health and CMV-seropositive. The CDR3 runs from the conserved cysteine through the conserved F or W. Each record gives: clone size, D gene, V gene, J gene, CDR3 DNA, CDR3 protein. A D gene is named only where the DNA matches it firmly. Rows give clone size only sometimes, using once, few, many, or a class for an expanded clone.

.,.,TRBV29-1,TRBJ1-1,TGCAGCGTTGAAGATCCGAATACAGGAACTGAAGCTTTCTTT,CSVEDPNTGTEAFF
few,.,TRBV6-1,TRBJ2-3,TGTGCCAGCCGCCGACCGGGAACGAGCACAGATACGCAGTATTTT,CASRRPGTSTDTQYF
few,TRBD1,TRBV7-2,TRBJ2-1,TGTGCCAGCAGCTTTCGGACAGGGGGCAATGAGCAGTTCTTC,CASSFRTGGNEQFF
.,TRBD1,TRBV5-1,TRBJ1-1,TGCGCCAGCAGCTTGGCTCGGACAGGGGGCGGGGACACTGAAGCTTTCTTT,CASSLARTGGGDTEAFF
.,.,TRBV19,TRBJ2-7,TGTGCCAGTAGTATCAGGGGCACGAACGAGCAGTACTTC,CASSIRGTNEQYF
.,TRBD1,TRBV19,TRBJ1-5,TGTGCCAGTAGCCGGGACAGCCCACCAGGGCCCCAGCATTTT,CASSRDSPPGPQHF
.,.,TRBV7-2,TRBJ1-2,TGTGCCAGCAGCTTACAGGGGTGGGGGTATGGCTACACCTTC,CASSLQGWGYGYTF
.,TRBD2,TRBV4-3,TRBJ2-7,TGCGCCAGCAGCCAAGAGGGACTAGCGGAAATTTACGAGCAGTACTTC,CASSQEGLAEIYEQYF
.,.,TRBV12-5,TRBJ2-1,TGTGCTAGTGGTTTGGTACCCGGTCCCGCCAATGAGCAGTTCTTC,CASGLVPGPANEQFF
.,TRBD1,TRBV7-9,TRBJ1-1,TGTGCCAGCAGCCCCAACCAGGGACAGGGAATGAACACTGAAGCTTTCTTT,CASSPNQGQGMNTEAFF
few,.,TRBV7-8,TRBJ2-2,TGTGCCAGCAGCTTAGGGCCGGGCAGGGGACCCTATAACACCGGGGAGCTGTTTTTT,CASSLGPGRGPYNTGELFF
.,.,TRBV9,TRBJ1-6,TGTGCCAGCAGCAGAAGAGGGTCTGATTCACCCCTCCACTTT,CASSRRGSDSPLHF
.,.,TRBV7-9,TRBJ1-2,TGTGCCAGCAGCTTATCTTCCTCGGACCGCGGGTGCCCCTTC,CASSLSSSDRGCPF
.,.,TRBV2,TRBJ1-5,TGTGCCAGCAGAGGGGACTCGTTTAGCAATCAGCCCCAGCATTTT,CASRGDSFSNQPQHF
once,TRBD1,TRBV10-3,TRBJ2-7,TGTGCCATCAGTGCACCGGGACAGGGCTACGAGCAGTACTTC,CAISAPGQGYEQYF
.,.,TRBV18,TRBJ1-4,TGTGCCAGCTCACCACGGGGCGGGGGCGAAAAACTGTTTTTT,CASSPRGGGEKLFF
few,TRBD1,TRBV29-1,TRBJ1-1,TGCAGCGTCTTTGAGACAGGGCTTCGAAGAACTGGGGTGAACACTGAAGCTTTCTTT,CSVFETGLRRTGVNTEAFF
.,TRBD2,TRBV13,TRBJ2-3,TGTGCCAGCAGCTTCATCACTAGCGGGGCCCGCACAGATACGCAGTATTTT,CASSFITSGARTDTQYF
.,TRBD2,TRBV7-2,TRBJ2-3,TGTGCCAGCAGCGACGGGGGGGCCACAGATACGCAGTATTTT,CASSDGGATDTQYF
.,.,TRBV4-1,TRBJ2-7,TGCGCCAGCAGCCAGGCGGCTAGCGAATTGTACGAGCAGTACTTC,CASSQAASELYEQYF
.,TRBD1,TRBV2,TRBJ1-5,TGTGCCAGCAGTGGGGGACAGGATAGCAATCAGCCCCAGCATTTT,CASSGGQDSNQPQHF
once,.,TRBV11-2,TRBJ2-7,TGTGCCAGCAGCCGAATGGAGGGGACCTCCTACGAGCAGTACTTC,CASSRMEGTSYEQYF
few,.,TRBV10-3,TRBJ1-1,TGTGCCATCAGTGATGTGTTGGGACAAAACTCTGAAGCTTTCTTT,CAISDVLGQNSEAFF
.,TRBD2,TRBV30,TRBJ2-2,TGTGCCTGGAGTGTACGGCTAGCGGGGGTACCGAACACCGGGGAGCTGTTTTTT,CAWSVRLAGVPNTGELFF
few,.,TRBV18,TRBJ1-4,TGTGCCAGCTCCCCCCCCTCAACTAATGAAAAACTGTTTTTT,CASSPPSTNEKLFF
.,TRBD1,TRBV9,TRBJ2-1,TGTGCCAGCAGCGTTCGGACAGGGCAGGTCAATGAGCAGTTCTTC,CASSVRTGQVNEQFF
.,TRBD1,TRBV2,TRBJ1-1,TGTGCCAGCAAGAGACAGGGGATCACTGAAGCTTTCTTT,CASKRQGITEAFF
.,.,TRBV9,TRBJ2-3,TGTGCCAGCAGCGTAGGGTTTAGAGATACGCAGTATTTT,CASSVGFRDTQYF
few,.,TRBV6-5,TRBJ1-4,TGTGCCAGCAGTTACTCGGCCGACGCGGCTAATGAAAAACTGTTTTTT,CASSYSADAANEKLFF
.,.,TRBV6-5,TRBJ1-4,TGTGCCAGCAGTCCCCGGGAAGCGTTCAATGAAAAACTGTTTTTT,CASSPREAFNEKLFF
.,.,TRBV29-1,TRBJ1-2,TGCAGCGTTGACCCTGGGACTCCTTATGGCTACACCTTC,CSVDPGTPYGYTF
once,.,TRBV19,TRBJ2-7,TGTGCCACGAGCCTCGCCTACGAGCAGTACTTC,CATSLAYEQYF
.,TRBD2,TRBV5-8,TRBJ2-5,TGTGCCAGCAGCTGGACTAGCGGGGGTACAGAGACCCAGTACTTC,CASSWTSGGTETQYF
.,.,TRBV6-6,TRBJ1-3,TGTGCCAGCAGTTACGGCGGGGCCTACTCTGGAAACACCATATATTTT,CASSYGGAYSGNTIYF
.,.,TRBV7-2,TRBJ1-4,TGTGCCAGCAGCTCACAGGGATCTAATGAAAAACTGTTTTTT,CASSSQGSNEKLFF
.,.,TRBV5-1,TRBJ1-1,TGCGCCAGCAGCGAGGCGGGGGAAAACACTGAAGCTTTCTTT,CASSEAGENTEAFF
.,TRBD1,TRBV29-1,TRBJ1-6,TGCAGCGTCGGGACCGGGACAGGGAATTCACCCCTCCACTTT,CSVGTGTGNSPLHF
.,TRBD2,TRBV2,TRBJ2-7,TGTGCCAGCAGTTGGACTAGCCTCTACGAGCAGTACTTC,CASSWTSLYEQYF
.,TRBD1,TRBV7-6,TRBJ1-1,TGTGCCAGCAGCCTGTGGGGACAGACATATAATGAAGCTTTCTTT,CASSLWGQTYNEAFF
.,TRBD1,TRBV6-5,TRBJ1-2,TGTGCCAGCAGTTCCCCCCGGACAGGGGGGTATGGCTACACCTTC,CASSSPRTGGYGYTF
.,.,TRBV9,TRBJ1-2,TGTGCCAGCAGCGACGGTTCTATAATGGCTAACTATGGCTACACCTTC,CASSDGSIMANYGYTF